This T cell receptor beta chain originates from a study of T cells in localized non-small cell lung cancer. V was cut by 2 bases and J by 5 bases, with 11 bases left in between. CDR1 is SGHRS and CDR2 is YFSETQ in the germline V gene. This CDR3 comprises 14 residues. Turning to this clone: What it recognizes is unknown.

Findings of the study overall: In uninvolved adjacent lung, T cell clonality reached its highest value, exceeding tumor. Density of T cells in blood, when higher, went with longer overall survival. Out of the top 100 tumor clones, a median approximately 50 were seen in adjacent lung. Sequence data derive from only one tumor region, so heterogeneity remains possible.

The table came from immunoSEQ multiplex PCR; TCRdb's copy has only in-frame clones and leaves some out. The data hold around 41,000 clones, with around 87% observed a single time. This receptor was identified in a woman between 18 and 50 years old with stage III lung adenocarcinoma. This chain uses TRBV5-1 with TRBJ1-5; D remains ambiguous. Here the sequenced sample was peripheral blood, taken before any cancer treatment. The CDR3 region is CASSFGSGDQPQHF. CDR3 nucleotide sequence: TGCGCCAGCAGCTTCGGGAGCGGGGATCAGCCCCAGCATTTT. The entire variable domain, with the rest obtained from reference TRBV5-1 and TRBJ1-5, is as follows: KAGVTQTPRYLIKTRGQQVTLSCSPISGHRSVSWYQQTPGQGLQFLFEYFSETQRNKGNFPGRFSGRQFSNSRSEMNVSTLELGDSALYLCASSFGSGDQPQHFGDGTRLSIL.